The following is a T cell receptor (beta chain) sequence with its context. Its specificity is unknown. The data stem from a study of T-cell memory formation after mild COVID-19. The study, taken as a whole, reports: CD4/CD8 balance held among clones contracting day 15 to 85, and later expanders leaned CD4+. Cross-reactive memory appears to have joined, as suggested by some responding clones showing up in pre-infection memory.

The CDR3 consists of 13 residues. Trimming stripped 4 bases from V and 3 bases from J, with 9 bases between. The authors produced TCR alpha and TCR beta cDNA libraries with sample barcodes and UMIs by 5'RACE using constant-segment primers. TCRdb fed the 5' RACE reads into MiXCR, producing one record per CDR3 protein. The sample has 25,000 to 35,000 distinct CDR3 sequences; around 7.2% are singletons. The sequenced material came from PBMCs or a T cell subset sorted from them (not recorded which). The origin of this receptor is an adult woman who had mild COVID-19 (a few samples of this study predate the infection). Cell type and time point are not known. The chain is built from TRBV12-3 or TRBV12-4 and TRBJ2-5, with D perhaps matching TRBD1 (6 bases). This CDR3 reads CASSSDRKETQYF. The CDR3 nucleotides are TGTGCCAGCAGTTCTGACAGGAAAGAGACCCAGTACTTC.